The rows below give T cell receptor beta chains drawn from one sample of a study of blood T cell repertoires in COVID-19. The method was immunoSEQ multiplex PCR; TCRdb's version includes in-frame clones alone and lacks a portion of them. The sample consists of roughly 150,000 clones, 85% of them appearing once. What was sequenced was peripheral blood. These receptors all come from an elderly woman with COVID-19, enrolled during active disease. Both conserved end residues are part of each CDR3. The order of the fields is clone size, V gene, CDR3 length, D gene, J gene, CDR3 protein, CDR3 DNA. A D gene is named only where the DNA matches it firmly. Expanded clones get a size class; other rows say once, few or many, or leave the size out.

size: -
V: TRBV27
length: 15
D: -
J: TRBJ1-5
CDR3: CASSFEGVRGQPQHF
DNA: TGTGCCAGCAGTTTCGAGGGAGTCCGAGGTCAGCCCCAGCATTTT

size: -
V: TRBV13
length: 15
D: -
J: TRBJ1-1
CDR3: CASTPRGRLNTEAFF
DNA: TGTGCCAGCACCCCCCGAGGCAGATTGAACACTGAAGCTTTCTTT

size: -
V: TRBV6-5
length: 14
D: TRBD1
J: TRBJ1-2
CDR3: CASRLDRGPSGYTF
DNA: TGTGCCAGCAGATTAGACAGGGGGCCCAGTGGCTACACCTTC

size: -
V: TRBV29-1
length: 15
D: -
J: TRBJ2-1
CDR3: CSVLERPSSYNEQFF
DNA: TGCAGCGTCCTAGAAAGGCCTAGCTCCTACAATGAGCAGTTCTTC

size: -
V: TRBV10-3
length: 15
D: -
J: TRBJ2-3
CDR3: CAISGKGLSPDTQYF
DNA: TGTGCCATCAGTGGGAAGGGACTGTCACCTGATACGCAGTATTTT

size: -
V: TRBV7-9
length: 17
D: TRBD2
J: TRBJ2-1
CDR3: CASSLAGLAGLFNEQFF
DNA: TGTGCCAGCAGCTTGGCCGGACTAGCGGGACTCTTTAATGAGCAGTTCTTC

size: -
V: TRBV2
length: 14
D: -
J: TRBJ1-5
CDR3: CASSGLQRSQPQHF
DNA: TGTGCCAGCTCCGGACTCCAAAGGAGTCAGCCCCAGCATTTT

size: -
V: TRBV11-2
length: 13
D: -
J: TRBJ1-1
CDR3: CASSSTVHTEAFF
DNA: TGTGCCAGCAGCTCCACAGTACACACTGAAGCTTTCTTT

size: -
V: TRBV2
length: 14
D: TRBD2
J: TRBJ2-7
CDR3: CASSDRTSSYEQYF
DNA: TGTGCCAGCAGTGACAGGACTAGCTCCTACGAGCAGTACTTC

size: -
V: TRBV10-1
length: 17
D: -
J: TRBJ2-1
CDR3: CASSESRGTSTYNEQFF
DNA: TGCGCCAGCAGTGAATCCCGCGGAACTAGCACCTACAATGAGCAGTTCTTC

size: -
V: TRBV7-2
length: 15
D: -
J: TRBJ2-1
CDR3: CASSKGGGLLNEQFF
DNA: TGTGCCAGCAGCAAAGGGGGGGGACTACTAAATGAGCAGTTCTTC

size: few
V: TRBV5-6
length: 14
D: TRBD1
J: TRBJ1-3
CDR3: CASSQGARGNTIYF
DNA: TGTGCCAGCAGCCAGGGGGCGCGTGGAAACACCATATATTTT

size: -
V: TRBV5-1
length: 16
D: TRBD1
J: TRBJ2-2
CDR3: CASREGTGSSTGELFF
DNA: TGCGCCAGCAGGGAGGGGACAGGGAGTAGCACCGGGGAGCTGTTTTTT

size: -
V: TRBV7-2
length: 13
D: -
J: TRBJ1-1
CDR3: CASSEGHNTEAFF
DNA: TGTGCCAGCAGTGAAGGACACAACACTGAAGCTTTCTTT

size: -
V: TRBV19
length: 11
D: -
J: TRBJ2-5
CDR3: CASSLQETQYF
DNA: TGTGCCAGTAGCCTCCAAGAGACCCAGTACTTC

size: few
V: TRBV5-1
length: 13
D: -
J: TRBJ1-5
CDR3: CASSVEGNQPQHF
DNA: TGCGCCAGCAGTGTGGAGGGCAATCAGCCCCAGCATTTT

size: -
V: TRBV3-1/TRBV3-2
length: 14
D: TRBD1
J: TRBJ1-1
CDR3: CASTARQGFAEAFF
DNA: TGTGCCAGCACCGCCCGACAGGGTTTCGCTGAAGCTTTCTTT

size: once
V: TRBV12-1
length: 18
D: -
J: TRBJ1-1
CDR3: CASSSRGRRAAMNTEAFF
DNA: TGTGCCAGCAGCTCCAGGGGTAGGCGGGCGGCCATGAACACTGAAGCTTTCTTT

size: -
V: TRBV7-9
length: 14
D: TRBD1
J: TRBJ2-1
CDR3: CASSLRDSYNEQFF
DNA: TGTGCCAGCAGCCTCCGGGACAGCTACAATGAGCAGTTCTTC

size: -
V: TRBV5-4
length: 15
D: TRBD1
J: TRBJ1-1
CDR3: CASSPTGGRNTEAFF
DNA: TGTGCCAGCAGTCCTACAGGGGGCCGGAACACTGAAGCTTTCTTT

size: -
V: TRBV24-1
length: 12
D: -
J: TRBJ1-2
CDR3: CATSDAGFGYTF
DNA: TGTGCCACCAGTGATGCAGGGTTCGGCTACACCTTC

size: few
V: TRBV27
length: 14
D: TRBD2
J: TRBJ2-1
CDR3: CASQKREAHNEQFF
DNA: TGTGCCAGCCAGAAGCGGGAGGCTCACAATGAGCAGTTCTTC

size: -
V: TRBV18
length: 16
D: -
J: TRBJ1-6
CDR3: CASSPSPPGVNSPLHF
DNA: TGTGCCAGCTCACCTTCCCCCCCCGGGGTTAATTCACCCCTCCACTTT

size: -
V: TRBV3-1/TRBV3-2
length: 13
D: -
J: TRBJ1-6
CDR3: CASSAEDNSPLHF
DNA: TGTGCCAGCAGCGCAGAAGATAATTCACCCCTCCACTTT

size: -
V: TRBV7-3
length: 13
D: -
J: TRBJ1-1
CDR3: CASSSDSGTEAFF
DNA: TGTGCCAGCAGCTCTGACAGCGGGACTGAAGCTTTCTTT

size: -
V: TRBV5-1
length: 12
D: -
J: TRBJ2-5
CDR3: CASSWADETQYF
DNA: TGCGCCAGCAGCTGGGCAGACGAGACCCAGTACTTC

size: once
V: TRBV9
length: 14
D: -
J: TRBJ1-1
CDR3: CASSVDILNTEAFF
DNA: TGTGCCAGCAGCGTAGACATCTTGAACACTGAAGCTTTCTTT

size: once
V: TRBV4-2
length: 13
D: -
J: TRBJ2-5
CDR3: CASSEDRGETQYF
DNA: TGTGCCAGCAGCGAAGACCGGGGGGAGACCCAGTACTTC